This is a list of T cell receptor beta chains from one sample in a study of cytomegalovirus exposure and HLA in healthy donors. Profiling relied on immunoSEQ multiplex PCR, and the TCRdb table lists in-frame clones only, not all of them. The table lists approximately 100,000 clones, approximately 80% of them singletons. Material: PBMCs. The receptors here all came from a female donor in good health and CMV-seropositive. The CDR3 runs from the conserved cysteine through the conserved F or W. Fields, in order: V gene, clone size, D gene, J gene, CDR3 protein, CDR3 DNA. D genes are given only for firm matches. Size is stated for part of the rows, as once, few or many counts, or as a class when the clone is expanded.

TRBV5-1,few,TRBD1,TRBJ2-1,CASSWGQGAYNEQFF,TGCGCCAGCAGCTGGGGACAGGGGGCTTACAATGAGCAGTTCTTC
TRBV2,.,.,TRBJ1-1,CASSFDTEAFF,TGTGCCAGCAGCTTTGACACTGAAGCTTTCTTT
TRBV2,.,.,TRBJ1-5,CASSDQQVSQPQHF,TGTGCCAGCAGTGATCAACAGGTCAGCCAGCCCCAGCATTTT
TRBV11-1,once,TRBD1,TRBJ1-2,CASSLLSGQLGTGYTF,TGTGCCAGCAGCTTATTGTCGGGACAGTTAGGAACTGGCTACACCTTC
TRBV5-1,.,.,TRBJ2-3,CASSLGTPSTDTQYF,TGCGCCAGCAGCTTGGGGACTCCAAGCACAGATACGCAGTATTTT
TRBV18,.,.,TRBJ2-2,CASSPRQVGNTGELFF,TGTGCCAGCTCACCAAGGCAGGTCGGGAACACCGGGGAGCTGTTTTTT
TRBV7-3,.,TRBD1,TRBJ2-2,CASSPKGQFVGTGELFF,TGTGCCAGCAGCCCTAAGGGACAGTTTGTCGGCACCGGGGAGCTGTTTTTT
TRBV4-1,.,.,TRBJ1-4,CASSQAPDGGEKLFF,TGCGCCAGCAGCCAAGCCCCGGACGGGGGTGAAAAACTGTTTTTT
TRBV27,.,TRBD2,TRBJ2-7,CASSLTSGRVYEQYF,TGTGCCAGCAGTTTGACTAGCGGGAGGGTCTACGAGCAGTACTTC
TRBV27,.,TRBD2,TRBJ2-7,CASSPRTTSGRFLSYEQYF,TGTGCCAGCAGCCCCAGGACGACTAGCGGGAGGTTCCTCTCCTACGAGCAGTACTTC
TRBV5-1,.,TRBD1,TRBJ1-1,CASSWGDRGGTEAFF,TGCGCCAGCAGCTGGGGGGACAGGGGTGGCACTGAAGCTTTCTTT
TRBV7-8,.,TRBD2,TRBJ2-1,CASSFSGTSGGASYNEQFF,TGTGCCAGCAGCTTCTCCGGGACTAGCGGGGGGGCCTCCTACAATGAGCAGTTCTTC
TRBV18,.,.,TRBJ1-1,CASSPPQVMNTEAFF,TGTGCCAGCTCACCACCCCAGGTTATGAACACTGAAGCTTTCTTT
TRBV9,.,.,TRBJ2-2,CASSQTSQGWELFF,TGTGCCAGCAGCCAAACTTCCCAGGGGTGGGAGCTGTTTTTT
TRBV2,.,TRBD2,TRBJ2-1,CASSASGGPLSYNEQFF,TGTGCCAGCAGTGCTAGCGGGGGGCCCCTCTCCTACAATGAGCAGTTCTTC
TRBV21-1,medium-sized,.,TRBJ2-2,CASSKPCLPTGELFF,TGTGCCAGCAGCAAACCTTGCCTACCTACCGGGGAGCTGTTTTTT
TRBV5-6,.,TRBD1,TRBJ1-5,CASSHRGGYQPQHF,TGTGCCAGCAGCCACAGGGGAGGTTATCAGCCCCAGCATTTT
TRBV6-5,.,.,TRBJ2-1,CASSYTGGAVYNEQFF,TGTGCCAGCAGTTATACTGGGGGGGCCGTCTACAATGAGCAGTTCTTC
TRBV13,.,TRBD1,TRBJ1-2,CASSLGHQGDGYTF,TGTGCCAGCAGCTTAGGCCATCAGGGGGATGGCTACACCTTC
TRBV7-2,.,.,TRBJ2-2,CASSPPRGIGRELFF,TGTGCCAGCAGTCCCCCCCGGGGTATAGGCCGGGAGCTGTTTTTT
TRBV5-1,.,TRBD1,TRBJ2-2,CASRGTESNTGELFF,TGCGCCAGCAGAGGGACAGAATCGAACACCGGGGAGCTGTTTTTT
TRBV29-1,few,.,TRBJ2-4,CSVGSTRDIQYF,TGCAGCGTTGGAAGTACGAGGGACATTCAGTACTTC
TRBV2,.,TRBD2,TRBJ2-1,CASEEGGRVNEQFF,TGTGCCAGCGAGGAGGGAGGGAGGGTCAATGAGCAGTTCTTC
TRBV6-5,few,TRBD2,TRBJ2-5,CASRKGRGGETQYF,TGTGCCAGCAGGAAGGGGCGCGGGGGGGAGACCCAGTACTTC
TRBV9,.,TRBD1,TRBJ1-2,CASSTRDRVRYGYTF,TGTGCCAGCAGCACTAGGGACAGGGTCCGCTATGGCTACACCTTC
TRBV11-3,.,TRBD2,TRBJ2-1,CASSLSLRLAGAEQFF,TGTGCCAGCAGCTTATCCCTCCGACTAGCGGGAGCTGAGCAGTTCTTC
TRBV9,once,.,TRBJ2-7,CASSVGLESAYEQYF,TGTGCCAGCAGCGTAGGGCTAGAGTCCGCCTACGAGCAGTACTTC
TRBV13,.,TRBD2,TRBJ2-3,CASSSGLPPGTQYF,TGTGCCAGCAGCTCGGGACTACCCCCAGGTACGCAGTATTTT
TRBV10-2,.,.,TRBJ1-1,CASGWGVYTEAFF,TGCGCCAGCGGGTGGGGAGTCTACACTGAAGCTTTCTTT
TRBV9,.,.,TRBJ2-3,CASPEGRNTDTQYF,TGTGCCAGCCCCGAGGGGAGGAACACAGATACGCAGTATTTT
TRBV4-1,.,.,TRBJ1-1,CASREGRENTEAFF,TGCGCCAGCAGAGAAGGACGGGAGAACACTGAAGCTTTCTTT
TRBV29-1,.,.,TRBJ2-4,CSVEDVGHALAKNIQYF,TGCAGCGTTGAAGATGTCGGACACGCACTAGCCAAAAACATTCAGTACTTC
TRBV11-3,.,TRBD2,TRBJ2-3,CASSLDVAGGVDTQYF,TGTGCCAGCAGCTTAGATGTGGCGGGGGGTGTGGATACGCAGTATTTT
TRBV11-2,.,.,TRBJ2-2,CASSSAQGRITGELFF,TGTGCCAGCAGCTCGGCGCAGGGGCGCATCACCGGGGAGCTGTTTTTT
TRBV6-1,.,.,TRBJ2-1,CASIRSGVHEQFF,TGTGCCAGCATAAGATCGGGGGTCCATGAGCAGTTCTTC
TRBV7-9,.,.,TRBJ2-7,CASSFKGIGYEQYF,TGTGCCAGCAGCTTCAAGGGGATCGGTTACGAGCAGTACTTC
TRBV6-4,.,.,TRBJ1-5,CASSPPQDQPQHF,TGTGCCAGCAGTCCACCGCAGGATCAGCCCCAGCATTTT
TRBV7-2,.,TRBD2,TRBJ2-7,CASSLVGGSYEQYF,TGTGCCAGCAGCTTAGTTGGCGGGAGCTACGAGCAGTACTTC
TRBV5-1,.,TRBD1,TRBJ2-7,CASSPRTGAAYEQYF,TGCGCCAGCAGCCCCAGGACAGGAGCGGCATACGAGCAGTACTTC
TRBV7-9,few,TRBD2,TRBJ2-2,CASSWGLGRAGELFF,TGTGCCAGCAGCTGGGGACTAGGTAGAGCCGGGGAGCTGTTTTTT
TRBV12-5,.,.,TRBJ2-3,CASGRGNTDTQYF,TGTGCTAGTGGTCGGGGGAACACAGATACGCAGTATTTT
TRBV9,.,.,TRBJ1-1,CASSVGRIPGTEAFF,TGTGCCAGCAGCGTAGGAAGGATCCCCGGGACTGAAGCTTTCTTT
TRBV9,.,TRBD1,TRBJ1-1,CASSVGGTGVEAFF,TGTGCCAGCAGCGTAGGAGGGACAGGGGTCGAAGCTTTCTTT
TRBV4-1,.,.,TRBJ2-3,CASSQAGGPFTDTQYF,TGCGCCAGCAGCCAAGCCGGCGGGCCTTTCACAGATACGCAGTATTTT
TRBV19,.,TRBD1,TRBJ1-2,CASSRGQSTMGYGYTF,TGTGCCAGTAGTAGGGGACAGTCCACAATGGGTTATGGCTACACCTTC
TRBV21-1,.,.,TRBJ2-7,CASSSRGQGYYEQYF,TGTGCCAGCAGCTCAAGGGGACAGGGATACTACGAGCAGTACTTC
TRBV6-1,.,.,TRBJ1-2,CASSEVRASYGYTF,TGTGCCAGCAGTGAGGTCAGGGCCTCCTATGGCTACACCTTC
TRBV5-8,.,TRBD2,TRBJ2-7,CASSLGMGLAGGPEQYF,TGTGCCAGCAGCTTGGGGATGGGACTAGCGGGGGGGCCCGAGCAGTACTTC
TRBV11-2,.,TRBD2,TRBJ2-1,CASSPTSGGEQFF,TGTGCCAGCAGCCCCACTAGCGGGGGTGAGCAGTTCTTC
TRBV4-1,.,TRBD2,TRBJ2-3,CASSQVFTSGNTDTQYF,TGCGCCAGCAGCCAAGTCTTCACTAGCGGGAACACAGATACGCAGTATTTT
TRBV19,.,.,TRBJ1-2,CACWTGDGYTF,TGTGCCTGCTGGACGGGAGATGGCTACACCTTC
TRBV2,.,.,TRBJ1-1,CAQLRGFGTEAFF,TGTGCCCAACTGCGGGGGTTTGGCACTGAAGCTTTCTTT
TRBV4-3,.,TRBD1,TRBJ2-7,CASSHRTGGGYEQYF,TGCGCCAGCAGCCACAGGACAGGGGGCGGCTACGAGCAGTACTTC
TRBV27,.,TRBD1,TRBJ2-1,CASSFTGGSRFYEQFF,TGTGCCAGCAGTTTCACAGGGGGAAGTAGGTTTTATGAGCAGTTCTTC
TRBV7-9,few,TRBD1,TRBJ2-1,CASSLQGAKFF,TGTGCCAGCAGCCTACAGGGGGCGAAGTTCTTC
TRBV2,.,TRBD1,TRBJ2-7,CASSEAVLTGTYEQYF,TGTGCCAGCAGTGAAGCGGTTTTGACAGGGACCTACGAGCAGTACTTC
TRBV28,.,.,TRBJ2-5,CASSLVSGETQYF,TGTGCCAGCAGTTTGGTGAGCGGGGAGACCCAGTACTTC
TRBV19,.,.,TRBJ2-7,CASSPNRVPYEQYF,TGTGCCAGTAGTCCGAACAGGGTACCCTACGAGCAGTACTTC
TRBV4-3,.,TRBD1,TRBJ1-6,CASSQDRGRGSPLHF,TGCGCCAGCAGCCAGGATAGGGGGCGCGGATCACCCCTCCACTTT
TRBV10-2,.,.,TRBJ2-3,CASCRADYTDTQYF,TGCGCCAGCTGCCGAGCGGACTACACAGATACGCAGTATTTT